This T cell receptor beta chain was recorded in a study of T cell responses to AZD1222 COVID-19 vaccine. Study results and caveats: Unmutated regions of variants are reportedly targeted by nearly half of spike-specific TCRs. Compared with day 0, the breadth and depth of the Spike-specific TCR repertoire rose significantly after two doses of AZD1222. Just six people given AZD1222 tested seropositive at baseline. No day 14 peak samples; only post-peak repertoires were characterized.

Concerning this clone: Antigen specificity is unknown.

Some clones are missing from TCRdb's copy, which holds only in-frame ones; the method was immunoSEQ multiplex PCR. The data show about 190,000 clones, 85% to 95% seen once. Germline CDR1 is SGDLS and CDR2 is YYNGEE. The CDR3 covers 16 residues. V gave up 4 bases and J gave up 2 bases, with 18 bases separating them. This TCR derives from an adult in good health. The source material was peripheral blood, sampled on day 0 of AZD1222 vaccination. This chain connects TRBV9 to TRBJ1-2; no reliable D call. CDR3 sequence: CASSSSTRDGNYGYTF. CDR3 sequence (DNA): TGTGCCAGCAGCTCCTCAACCCGTGACGGGAACTATGGCTACACCTTC.